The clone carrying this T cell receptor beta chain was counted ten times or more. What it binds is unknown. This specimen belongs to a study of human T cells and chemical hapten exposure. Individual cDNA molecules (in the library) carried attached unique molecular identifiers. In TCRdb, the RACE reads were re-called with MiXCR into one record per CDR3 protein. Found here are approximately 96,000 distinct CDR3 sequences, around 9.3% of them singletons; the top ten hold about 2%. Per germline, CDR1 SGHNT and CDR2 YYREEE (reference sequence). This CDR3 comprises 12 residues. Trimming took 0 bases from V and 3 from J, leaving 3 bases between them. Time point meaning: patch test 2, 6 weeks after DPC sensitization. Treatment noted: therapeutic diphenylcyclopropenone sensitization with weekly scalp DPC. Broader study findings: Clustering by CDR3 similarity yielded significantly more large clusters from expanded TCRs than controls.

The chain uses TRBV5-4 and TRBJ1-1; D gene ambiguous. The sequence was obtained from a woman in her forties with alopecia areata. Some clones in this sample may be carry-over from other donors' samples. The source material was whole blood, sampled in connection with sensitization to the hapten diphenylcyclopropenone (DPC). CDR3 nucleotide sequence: TGTGCCAGCAGCTTGGACGACACTGAAGCTTTCTTT. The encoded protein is CASSLDDTEAFF.